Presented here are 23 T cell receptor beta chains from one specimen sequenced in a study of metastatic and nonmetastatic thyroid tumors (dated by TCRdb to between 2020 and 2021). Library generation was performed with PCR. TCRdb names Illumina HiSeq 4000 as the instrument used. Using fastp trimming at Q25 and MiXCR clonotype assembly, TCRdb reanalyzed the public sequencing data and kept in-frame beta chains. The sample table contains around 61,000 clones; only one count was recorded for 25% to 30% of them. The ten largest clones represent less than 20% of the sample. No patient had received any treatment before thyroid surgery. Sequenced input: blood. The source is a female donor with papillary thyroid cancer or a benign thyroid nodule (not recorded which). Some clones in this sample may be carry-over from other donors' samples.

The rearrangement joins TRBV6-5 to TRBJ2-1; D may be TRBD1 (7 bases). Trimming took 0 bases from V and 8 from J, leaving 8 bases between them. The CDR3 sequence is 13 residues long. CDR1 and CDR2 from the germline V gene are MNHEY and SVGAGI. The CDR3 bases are TGTGCCAGCAGTTACTCCAGGGGGGATGAGCAGTTCTTC. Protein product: CASSYSRGDEQFF.

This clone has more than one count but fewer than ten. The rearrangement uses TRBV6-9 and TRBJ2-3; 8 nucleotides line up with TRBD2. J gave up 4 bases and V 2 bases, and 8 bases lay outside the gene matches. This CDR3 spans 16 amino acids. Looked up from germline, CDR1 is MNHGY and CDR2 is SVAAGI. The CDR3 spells CASSYEFSGGPDTQYF. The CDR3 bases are TGTGCCAGCAGTTATGAATTCTCGGGAGGGCCAGATACGCAGTATTTT.

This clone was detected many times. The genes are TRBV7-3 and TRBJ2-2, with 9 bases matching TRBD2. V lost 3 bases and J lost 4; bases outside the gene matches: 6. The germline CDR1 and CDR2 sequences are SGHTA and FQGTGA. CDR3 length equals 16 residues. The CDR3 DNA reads TGTGCCAGCAGCTTTAACGGCGGGAGGGCCACCGGGGAGCTGTTTTTT. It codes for CASSFNGGRATGELFF.

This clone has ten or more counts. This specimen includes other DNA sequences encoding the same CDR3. This CDR3 reads CASRSGNYEQYF. The CDR3 nucleotides read TGTGCCAGCCGTAGCGGAAACTACGAGCAGTACTTC. This rearrangement joins TRBV27 to TRBJ2-7; D may be TRBD2 (6 bases). Trimming shortened V by 8 bases and J by 3 bases, and 11 bases separated the two germline ends. The CDR3 extends over 12 amino acids. Per the germline V gene, CDR1 is MNHEY and CDR2 is SMNVEV (reference sequence).

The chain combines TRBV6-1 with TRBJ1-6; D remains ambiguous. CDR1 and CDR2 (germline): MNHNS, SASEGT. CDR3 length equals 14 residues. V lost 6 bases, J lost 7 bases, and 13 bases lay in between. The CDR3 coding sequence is TGTGCCAGCAGCCCGGTGGTTACGAATTCACCCCTCCACTTT. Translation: CASSPVVTNSPLHF.

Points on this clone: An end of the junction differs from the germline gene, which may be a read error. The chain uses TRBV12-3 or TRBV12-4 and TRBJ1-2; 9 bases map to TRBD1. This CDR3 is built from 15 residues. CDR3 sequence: CARSARQGGSYCYTF. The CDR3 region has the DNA TGTGCCAGGAGTGCTCGACAGGGGGGGAGCTATTGCTACACCTTC.

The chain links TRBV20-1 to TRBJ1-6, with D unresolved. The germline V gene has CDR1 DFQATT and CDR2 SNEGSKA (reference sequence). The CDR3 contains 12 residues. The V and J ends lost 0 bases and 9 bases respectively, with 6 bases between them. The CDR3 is CSARDRISPLHF. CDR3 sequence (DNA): TGCAGTGCTAGAGATCGAATTTCACCCCTCCACTTT.

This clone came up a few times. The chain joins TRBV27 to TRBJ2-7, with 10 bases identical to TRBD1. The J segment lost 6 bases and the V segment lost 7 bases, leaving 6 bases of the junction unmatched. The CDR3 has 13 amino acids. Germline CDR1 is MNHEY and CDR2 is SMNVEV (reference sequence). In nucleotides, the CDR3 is TGTGCCAGCATGAGACAGGGGGCTCGCGAGCAGTACTTC. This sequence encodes CASMRQGAREQYF.

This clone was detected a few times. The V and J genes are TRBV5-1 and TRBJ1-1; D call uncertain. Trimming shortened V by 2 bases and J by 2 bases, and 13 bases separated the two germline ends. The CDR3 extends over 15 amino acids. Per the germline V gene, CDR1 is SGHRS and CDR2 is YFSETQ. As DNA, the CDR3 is TGCGCCAGCAGCTTTCAAGGACGGTCCAACACTGAAGCTTTCTTT. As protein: CASSFQGRSNTEAFF. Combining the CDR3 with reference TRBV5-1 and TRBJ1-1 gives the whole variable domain KAGVTQTPRYLIKTRGQQVTLSCSPISGHRSVSWYQQTPGQGLQFLFEYFSETQRNKGNFPGRFSGRQFSNSRSEMNVSTLELGDSALYLCASSFQGRSNTEAFFGQGTRLTVV.

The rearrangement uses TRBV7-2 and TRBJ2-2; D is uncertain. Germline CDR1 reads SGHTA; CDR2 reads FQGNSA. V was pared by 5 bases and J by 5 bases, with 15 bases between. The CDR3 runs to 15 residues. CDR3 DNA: TGTGCCAGCAGCCGAGACGGGCTAGTAACCGGGGAGCTGTTTTTT. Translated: CASSRDGLVTGELFF.

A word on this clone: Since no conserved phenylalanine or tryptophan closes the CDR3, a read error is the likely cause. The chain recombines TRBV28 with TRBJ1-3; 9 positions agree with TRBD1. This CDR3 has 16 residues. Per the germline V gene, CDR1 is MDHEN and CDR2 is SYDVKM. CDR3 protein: CASSSVGTGIVNTIYY. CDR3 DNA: TGTGCCAGCTCGTCCGTGGGGACAGGGATCGTAAACACAATATATTAT.

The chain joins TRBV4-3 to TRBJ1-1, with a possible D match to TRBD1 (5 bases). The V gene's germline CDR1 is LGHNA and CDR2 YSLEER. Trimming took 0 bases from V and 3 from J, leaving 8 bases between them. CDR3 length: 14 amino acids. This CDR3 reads CASSQDARDTEAFF. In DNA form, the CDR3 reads TGCGCCAGCAGCCAAGATGCCAGGGACACTGAAGCTTTCTTT.

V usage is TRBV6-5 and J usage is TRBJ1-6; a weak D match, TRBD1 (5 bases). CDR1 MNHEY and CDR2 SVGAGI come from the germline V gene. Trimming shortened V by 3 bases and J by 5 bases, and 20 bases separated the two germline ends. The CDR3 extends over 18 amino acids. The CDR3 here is CASSYSYVPGPNNSPLHF. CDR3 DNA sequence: TGTGCCAGCAGTTATTCCTACGTACCGGGACCTAATAATTCACCCCTCCACTTT.

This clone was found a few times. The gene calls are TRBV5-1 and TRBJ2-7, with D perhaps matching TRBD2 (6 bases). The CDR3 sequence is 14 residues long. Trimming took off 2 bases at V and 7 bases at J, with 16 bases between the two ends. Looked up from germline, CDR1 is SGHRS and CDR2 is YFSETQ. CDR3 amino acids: CASSLNSVGGEQYF. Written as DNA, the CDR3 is TGCGCCAGCAGCTTAAATAGCGTTGGAGGGGAGCAGTACTTC.

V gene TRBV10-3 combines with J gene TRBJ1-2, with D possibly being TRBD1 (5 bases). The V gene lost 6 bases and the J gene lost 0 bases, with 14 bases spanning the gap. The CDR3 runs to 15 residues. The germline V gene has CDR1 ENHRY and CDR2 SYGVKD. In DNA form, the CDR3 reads TGTGCCATCAGCCCCGGCGAAGGGGCTAACTATGGCTACACCTTC. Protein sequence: CAISPGEGANYGYTF.

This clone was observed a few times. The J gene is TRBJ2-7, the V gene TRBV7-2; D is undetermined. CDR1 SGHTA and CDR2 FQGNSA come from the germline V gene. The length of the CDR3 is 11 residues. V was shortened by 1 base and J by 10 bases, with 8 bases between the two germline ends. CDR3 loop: CASSLGGDQYF. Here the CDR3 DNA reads TGTGCCAGCAGCTTAGGTGGCGACCAGTACTTC. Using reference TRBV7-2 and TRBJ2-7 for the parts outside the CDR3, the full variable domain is GAGVSQSPSNKVTEKGKDVELRCDPISGHTALYWYRQSLGQGLEFLIYFQGNSAPDKSGLPSDRFSAERTGGSVSTLTIQRTQQEDSAVYLCASSLGGDQYFGPGTRLTVT.

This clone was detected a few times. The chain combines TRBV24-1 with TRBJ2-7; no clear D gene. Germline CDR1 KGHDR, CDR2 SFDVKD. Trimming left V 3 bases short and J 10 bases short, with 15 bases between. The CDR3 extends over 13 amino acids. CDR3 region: CATSDPPPPVQYF. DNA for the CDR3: TGTGCCACCAGTGATCCCCCCCCGCCCGTCCAGTACTTC.

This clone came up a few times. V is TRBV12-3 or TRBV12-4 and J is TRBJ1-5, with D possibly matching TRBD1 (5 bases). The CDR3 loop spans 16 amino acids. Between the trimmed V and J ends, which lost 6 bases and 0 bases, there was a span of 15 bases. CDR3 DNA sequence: TGTGCCAGCAGCCCGTTAGGGGAGGGTAGCAATCAGCCCCAGCATTTT. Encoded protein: CASSPLGEGSNQPQHF.

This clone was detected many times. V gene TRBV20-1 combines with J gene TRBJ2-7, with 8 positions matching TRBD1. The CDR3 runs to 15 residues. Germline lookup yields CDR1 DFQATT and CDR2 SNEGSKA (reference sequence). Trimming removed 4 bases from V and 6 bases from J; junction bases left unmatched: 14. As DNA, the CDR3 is TGCAGTGCTAACTTACGGCAGACAGGGGTTCCCGAGCAGTACTTC. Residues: CSANLRQTGVPEQYF.

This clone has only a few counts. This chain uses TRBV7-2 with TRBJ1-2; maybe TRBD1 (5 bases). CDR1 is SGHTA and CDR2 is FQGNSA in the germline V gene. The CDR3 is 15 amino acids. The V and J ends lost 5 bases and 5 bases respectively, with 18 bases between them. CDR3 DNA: TGTGCCAGCAGCCCCCGGGGGGTCCACAGTTATGGCTACACCTTC. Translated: CASSPRGVHSYGYTF. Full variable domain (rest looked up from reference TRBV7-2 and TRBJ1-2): GAGVSQSPSNKVTEKGKDVELRCDPISGHTALYWYRQSLGQGLEFLIYFQGNSAPDKSGLPSDRFSAERTGGSVSTLTIQRTQQEDSAVYLCASSPRGVHSYGYTFGSGTRLTVV.

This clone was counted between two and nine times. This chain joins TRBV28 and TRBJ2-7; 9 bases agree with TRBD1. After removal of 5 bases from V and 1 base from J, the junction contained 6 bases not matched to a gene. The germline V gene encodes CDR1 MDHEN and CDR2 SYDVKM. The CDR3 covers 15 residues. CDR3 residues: CASSATGTGSYEQYF. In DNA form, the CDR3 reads TGTGCCAGCAGTGCTACCGGGACAGGGTCCTACGAGCAGTACTTC. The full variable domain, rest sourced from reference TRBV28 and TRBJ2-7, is DVKVTQSSRYLVKRTGEKVFLECVQDMDHENMFWYRQDPGLGLRLIYFSYDVKMKEKGDIPEGYSVSREKKERFSLILESASTNQTSMYLCASSATGTGSYEQYFGPGTRLTVT.

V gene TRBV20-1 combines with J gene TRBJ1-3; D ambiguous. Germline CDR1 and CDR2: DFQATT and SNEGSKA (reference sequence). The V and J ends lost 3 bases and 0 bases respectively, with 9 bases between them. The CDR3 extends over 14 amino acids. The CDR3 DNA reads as TGCAGTGCTAGTGGTGGAACCTCTGGAAACACCATATATTTT. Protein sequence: CSASGGTSGNTIYF.

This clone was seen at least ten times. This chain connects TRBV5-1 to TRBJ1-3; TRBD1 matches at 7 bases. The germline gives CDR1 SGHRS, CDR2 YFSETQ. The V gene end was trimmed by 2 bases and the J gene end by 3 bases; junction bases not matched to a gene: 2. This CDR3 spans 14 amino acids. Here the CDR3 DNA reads TGCGCCAGCAGCTTAAGGGGGCTTGGAAACACCATATATTTT. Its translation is CASSLRGLGNTIYF.